The 14 T cell receptor beta chains presented below share a single source sample, sequenced in a study of OX40 agonist ivuxolimab in advanced cancers. The library was prepared using the immunoSEQ multiplex PCR assay. Entries here come from immuneACCESS through TCRdb and include only in-frame sequences with V and J called. Some clones fail to appear in such tables; in the studies checked, an unresolved V gene covers under half of the shortfall, and the cause of the remainder is unknown. Across this sample there are 74,000 or so clones, with around 93% seen only once. 0.32% of the sample comes from the top ten. The sample here was CD4+ or CD8+ T cells sorted from blood, taken in a trial of the OX40 agonist ivuxolimab. These receptor sequences come from an adult with an advanced solid tumor such as melanoma, head and neck, liver or kidney cancer.

The genes are TRBV19 and TRBJ2-7; TRBD2 is a possible D gene (6 bases). From germline, CDR1 is LNHDA and CDR2 SQIVND (reference sequence). Trimming left V 5 bases short and J 4 bases short, with 15 bases between. The CDR3 runs 14 residues. Here the CDR3 DNA reads TGTGCCAGTAGTCCGGGACTCCCCCCATACGAGCAGTACTTC. Encoded protein: CASSPGLPPYEQYF.

The J gene is TRBJ2-1, the V gene TRBV10-3; D is perhaps TRBD1 (6 bases). Trimming pared 2 bases from V and 7 bases from J, leaving 18 bases between. The CDR3 totals 16 residues. Germline V gene data show CDR1 as ENHRY and CDR2 as SYGVKD. CDR3 in amino acids: CAISEGQQLLGNEQFF. DNA of the CDR3: TGTGCCATCAGTGAGGGACAGCAGCTACTGGGGAATGAGCAGTTCTTC.

V is TRBV5-1 and J is TRBJ1-6, with D possibly matching TRBD1 (5 bases). V lost 0 bases, J lost 8 bases, and 18 bases lay in between. CDR1 is SGHRS and CDR2 is YFSETQ in the germline V gene. CDR3 length: 17 residues. CDR3 in DNA: TGCGCCAGCAGCTTGGATCTAATTGACCGGGGGGATTCACCCCTCCACTTT. As protein: CASSLDLIDRGDSPLHF.

This chain uses TRBV2 with TRBJ2-1, with 10 bases lining up with TRBD2. After removal of 2 bases from V and 6 bases from J, the junction contained 7 bases not matched to a gene. There are 16 residues in the CDR3. Germline V gene lookup returns CDR1 SNHLY and CDR2 FYNNEI. The CDR3 bases are TGTGCCAGCAGTGAAATAGCGGGGGGCTTGCTCAATGAGCAGTTCTTC. Translating it yields CASSEIAGGLLNEQFF.

The chain links TRBV28 to TRBJ1-5, with D hard to call. Germline CDR1 and CDR2: MDHEN and SYDVKM. V lost 6 bases and J 4 bases, leaving 16 bases between the germline ends. The CDR3 is 15 residues long. CDR3 sequence: CASSQTWVLNQPQHF. CDR3 DNA: TGTGCCAGCAGCCAGACATGGGTCCTAAATCAGCCCCAGCATTTT.

V usage is TRBV7-2 and J usage is TRBJ1-5, with 8 nucleotides matching TRBD1. The germline CDR1 and CDR2 sequences are SGHTA and FQGNSA. V shed 7 bases, J shed 5 bases, and the junction held 4 bases outside the gene matches. This CDR3 is 13 amino acids long. This CDR3 reads CASTQGADQPQHF. The CDR3 DNA reads TGTGCCAGCACTCAGGGGGCGGATCAGCCCCAGCATTTT.

This sequence joins TRBV4-1 and TRBJ2-1; 9 positions agree with TRBD2. Unmatched junction bases numbered 15, after V lost 0 bases and J lost 6 bases. The CDR3 is made up of 19 amino acids. Germline V gene data show CDR1 as MGHRA and CDR2 as YSYEKL. In nucleotides, the CDR3 is TGCGCCAGCAGCCAAGATAGTAACAGGGGTCTAGCGGGGACCAATGAGCAGTTCTTC. Its translation: CASSQDSNRGLAGTNEQFF.

The chain carries TRBV5-1 and TRBJ2-1, with TRBD1 identical over 10 bases. The CDR3 consists of 16 residues. Germline V lookup: CDR1 SGHRS, CDR2 YFSETQ. V lost 2 bases to trimming and J lost 4 bases; unmatched junction nucleotides: 6. The chain's CDR3 is CASSFSPGQGYNEQFF. Written as DNA, the CDR3 is TGCGCCAGCAGCTTCTCCCCGGGACAGGGGTACAATGAGCAGTTCTTC.

The genes are TRBV6-4 and TRBJ2-1, with 8 bases that match TRBD2. The germline gives CDR1 MRHNA, CDR2 SNTAGT. J lost 2 bases, V lost 0 bases, and 3 bases had no gene match. This CDR3 has 16 amino acids. CDR3 in amino acids: CASSDSGGGTYNEQFF. CDR3 in DNA: TGTGCCAGCAGTGACTCCGGGGGGGGGACCTACAATGAGCAGTTCTTC.

The chain joins TRBV12-5 to TRBJ2-1; D may be TRBD1 (5 bases). The CDR3 runs to 15 residues. Between the trimmed V and J ends, which lost 6 bases and 9 bases, there was a span of 21 bases. Germline V lookup: CDR1 LGHNT, CDR2 FRNRAP. In DNA, the CDR3 is TGTGCTAGTGGCTTAGCCGTCGTGGGGCTCGGTGAGCAGTTCTTC. Protein: CASGLAVVGLGEQFF.

V usage is TRBV10-1 and J usage is TRBJ2-2, with D hard to call. Trimming left V 5 bases short and J 2 bases short, with 6 bases between. Per germline, CDR1 WNHNN and CDR2 SYGVQD (reference sequence). The CDR3 loop spans 13 amino acids. For the CDR3, the DNA is TGCGCCAGCAGTTTCGGAAACACCGGGGAGCTGTTTTTT. The encoded protein is CASSFGNTGELFF.

This clone was seen a handful of times. The chain employs TRBV6-6 and TRBJ1-6; 7 bases line up with TRBD1. This CDR3 has 14 amino acids. Losses at the gene ends were 6 bases for V and 5 bases for J; bases not matched to a gene: 4. Per the germline V gene, CDR1 is MNHNY and CDR2 is SVGAGI (reference sequence). The CDR3 loop is CASSQTGNNSPLHF. The CDR3 nucleotides are TGTGCCAGCAGCCAGACAGGGAATAATTCACCCCTCCACTTT.

This chain joins TRBV7-2 and TRBJ2-3; D is uncertain. This CDR3 contains 13 residues. V lost 3 bases and J 2 bases, leaving 6 bases between the germline ends. The germline gives CDR1 SGHTA, CDR2 FQGNSA. CDR3 region: CASSLIYTDTQYF. CDR3 nucleotides: TGTGCCAGCAGCTTGATTTACACAGATACGCAGTATTTT.

V and J are TRBV27 and TRBJ2-2; tentatively, D is TRBD1 (6 bases). CDR3 length equals 15 residues. The germline V gene has CDR1 MNHEY and CDR2 SMNVEV (reference sequence). Trimming left V 5 bases short and J 1 base short, with 11 bases between. CDR3 amino acids: CASSPRGGNTGELFF. The CDR3 nucleotides read TGTGCCAGCAGTCCCAGGGGTGGGAACACCGGGGAGCTGTTTTTT.